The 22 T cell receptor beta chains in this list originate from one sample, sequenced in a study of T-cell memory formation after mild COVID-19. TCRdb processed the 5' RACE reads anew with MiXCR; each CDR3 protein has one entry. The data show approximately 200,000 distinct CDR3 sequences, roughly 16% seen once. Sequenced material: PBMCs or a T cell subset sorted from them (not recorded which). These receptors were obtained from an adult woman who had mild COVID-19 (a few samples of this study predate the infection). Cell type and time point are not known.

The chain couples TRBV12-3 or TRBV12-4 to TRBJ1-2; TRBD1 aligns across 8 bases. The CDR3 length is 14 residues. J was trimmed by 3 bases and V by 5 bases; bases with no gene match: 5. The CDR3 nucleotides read TGTGCCAGCAGTGTGGACAGGGTTGACTATGGCTACACCTTC. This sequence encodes CASSVDRVDYGYTF.

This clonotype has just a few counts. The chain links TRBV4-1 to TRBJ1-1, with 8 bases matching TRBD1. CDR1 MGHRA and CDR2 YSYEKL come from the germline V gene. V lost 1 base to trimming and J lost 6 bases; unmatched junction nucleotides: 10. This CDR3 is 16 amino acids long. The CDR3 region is CASSQVYDRGGSEAFF. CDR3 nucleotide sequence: TGCGCCAGCAGCCAAGTTTACGACAGGGGCGGGTCTGAAGCTTTCTTT.

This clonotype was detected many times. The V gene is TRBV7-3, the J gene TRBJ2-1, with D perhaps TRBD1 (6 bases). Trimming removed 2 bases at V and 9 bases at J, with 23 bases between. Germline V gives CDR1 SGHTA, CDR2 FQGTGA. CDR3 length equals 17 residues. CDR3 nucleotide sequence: TGTGCCAGCAGCTTATTCGCCACCGCTAACAGGGTCGTTGAGCAGTTCTTC. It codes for CASSLFATANRVVEQFF.

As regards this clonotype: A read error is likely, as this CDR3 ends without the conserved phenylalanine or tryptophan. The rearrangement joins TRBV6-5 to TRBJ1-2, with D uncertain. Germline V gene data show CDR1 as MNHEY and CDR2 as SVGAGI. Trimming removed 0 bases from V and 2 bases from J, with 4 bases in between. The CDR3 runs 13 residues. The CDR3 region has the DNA TGTGCCAGCAGTTACTCCCAGAACTATGGCTACACCTTA. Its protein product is CASSYSQNYGYTL.

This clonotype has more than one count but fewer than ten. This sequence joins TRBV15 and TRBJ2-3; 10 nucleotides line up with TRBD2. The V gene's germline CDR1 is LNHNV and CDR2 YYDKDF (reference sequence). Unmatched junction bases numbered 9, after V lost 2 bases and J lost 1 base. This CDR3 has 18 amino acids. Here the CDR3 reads CATSRIAGGILGTDTQYF. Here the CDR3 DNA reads TGTGCCACCAGCAGAATAGCGGGAGGTATCTTGGGCACAGATACGCAGTATTTT.

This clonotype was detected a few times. The CDR3 DNA sequence: TGCGCCAGCAGCCAGCCAGTAGCGGGAGCCTACGAGCAGTACTTC. Its protein is CASSQPVAGAYEQYF. The chain employs TRBV4-1 and TRBJ2-7; 9 bases are shared with TRBD2. V lost 3 bases, J lost 2 bases, and 5 bases stayed unmatched. CDR1 and CDR2 from the germline V gene are MGHRA and YSYEKL. The CDR3 loop spans 15 amino acids.

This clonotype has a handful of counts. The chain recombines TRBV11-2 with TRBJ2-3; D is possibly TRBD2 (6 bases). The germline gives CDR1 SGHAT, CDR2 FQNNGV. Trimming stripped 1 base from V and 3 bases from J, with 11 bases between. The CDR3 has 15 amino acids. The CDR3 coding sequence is TGTGCCAGCAGCTTAGTAGCTGGGGGGACAGATACGCAGTATTTT. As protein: CASSLVAGGTDTQYF.

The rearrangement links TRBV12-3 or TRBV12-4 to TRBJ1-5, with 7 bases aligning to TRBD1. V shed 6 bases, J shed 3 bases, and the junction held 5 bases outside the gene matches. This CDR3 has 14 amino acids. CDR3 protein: CASRPGTDNQPQHF. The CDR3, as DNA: TGTGCCAGCAGACCTGGGACAGACAATCAGCCCCAGCATTTT.

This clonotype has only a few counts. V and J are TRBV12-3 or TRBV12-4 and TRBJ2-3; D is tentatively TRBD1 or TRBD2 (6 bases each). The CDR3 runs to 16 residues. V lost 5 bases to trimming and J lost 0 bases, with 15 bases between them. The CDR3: CASSPSWRGSTDTQYF. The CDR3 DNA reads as TGTGCCAGCAGTCCGTCATGGAGGGGGAGCACAGATACGCAGTATTTT.

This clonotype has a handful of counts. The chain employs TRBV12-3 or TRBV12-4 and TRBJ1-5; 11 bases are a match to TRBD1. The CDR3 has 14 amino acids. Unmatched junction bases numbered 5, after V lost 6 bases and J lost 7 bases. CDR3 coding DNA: TGTGCCAGCAGCCGGGACAGGGGGGTCCAGCCCCAGCATTTT. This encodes CASSRDRGVQPQHF.

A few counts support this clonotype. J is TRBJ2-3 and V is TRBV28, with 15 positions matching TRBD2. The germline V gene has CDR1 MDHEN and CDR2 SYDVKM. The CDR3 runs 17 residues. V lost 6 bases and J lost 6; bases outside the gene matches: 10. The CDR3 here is CASSPAGTSGRRDTQYF. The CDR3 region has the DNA TGTGCCAGCAGCCCAGCCGGGACTAGCGGGAGGAGGGATACGCAGTATTTT.

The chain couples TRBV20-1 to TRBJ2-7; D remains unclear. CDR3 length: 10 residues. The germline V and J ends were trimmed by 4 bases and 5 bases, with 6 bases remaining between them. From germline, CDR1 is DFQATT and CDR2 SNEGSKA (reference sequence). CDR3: CSATYNEQYF. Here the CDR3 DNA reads TGCAGTGCTACATACAACGAGCAGTACTTC.

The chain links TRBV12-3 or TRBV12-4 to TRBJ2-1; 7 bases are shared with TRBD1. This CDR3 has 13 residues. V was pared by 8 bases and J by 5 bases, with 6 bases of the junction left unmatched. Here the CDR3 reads CASGWDSDNEQFF. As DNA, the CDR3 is TGTGCCAGCGGTTGGGACAGCGACAATGAGCAGTTCTTC.

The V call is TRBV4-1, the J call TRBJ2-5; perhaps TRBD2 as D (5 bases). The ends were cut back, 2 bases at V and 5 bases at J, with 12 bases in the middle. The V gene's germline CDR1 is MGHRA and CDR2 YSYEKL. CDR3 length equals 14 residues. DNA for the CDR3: TGCGCCAGCAGCCAAATCGGCGGGTGGGAGACCCAGTACTTC. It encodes CASSQIGGWETQYF.

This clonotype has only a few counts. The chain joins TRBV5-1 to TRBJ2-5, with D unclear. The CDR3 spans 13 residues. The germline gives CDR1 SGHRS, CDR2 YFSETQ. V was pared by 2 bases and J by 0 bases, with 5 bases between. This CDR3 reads CASSFTDQETQYF. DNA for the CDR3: TGCGCCAGCAGCTTCACGGACCAAGAGACCCAGTACTTC.

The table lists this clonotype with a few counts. The DNA for the CDR3 is TGTGCCAGCAAGGTGGAGTTACAGGAAAAACTGTTTTTT. Encoded protein: CASKVELQEKLFF. The V and J genes are TRBV12-3 or TRBV12-4 and TRBJ1-4; D unclear. The CDR3 is made up of 13 amino acids. Deletions cut 7 bases from V and 8 bases from J, with 14 bases between.

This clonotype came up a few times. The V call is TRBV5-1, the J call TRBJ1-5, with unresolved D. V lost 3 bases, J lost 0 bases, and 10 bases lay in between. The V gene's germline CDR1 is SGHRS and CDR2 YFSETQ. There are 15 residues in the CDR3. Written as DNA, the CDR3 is TGCGCCAGCAGCTATTTGCCGGATAGCAATCAGCCCCAGCATTTT. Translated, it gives CASSYLPDSNQPQHF.

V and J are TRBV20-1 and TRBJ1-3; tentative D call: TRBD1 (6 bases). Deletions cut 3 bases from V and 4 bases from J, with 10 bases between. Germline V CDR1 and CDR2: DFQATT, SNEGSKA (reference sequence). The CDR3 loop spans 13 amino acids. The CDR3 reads CSASQGTGNTIYF. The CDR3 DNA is TGCAGTGCTAGCCAGGGGACGGGAAACACCATATATTTT.

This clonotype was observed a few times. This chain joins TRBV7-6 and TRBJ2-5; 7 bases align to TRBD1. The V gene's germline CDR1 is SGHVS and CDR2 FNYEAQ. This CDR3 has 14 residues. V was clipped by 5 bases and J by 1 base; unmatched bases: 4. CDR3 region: CASSPRDSQETQYF. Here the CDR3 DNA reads TGTGCCAGCAGCCCCAGGGACAGCCAAGAGACCCAGTACTTC.

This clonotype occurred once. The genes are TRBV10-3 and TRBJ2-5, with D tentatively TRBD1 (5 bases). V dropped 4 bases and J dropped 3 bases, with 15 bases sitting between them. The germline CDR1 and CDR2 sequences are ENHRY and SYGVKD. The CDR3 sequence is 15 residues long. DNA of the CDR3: TGTGCCATCAGTGGTTGGCAGGGCCAGAAAGAGACCCAGTACTTC. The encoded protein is CAISGWQGQKETQYF.

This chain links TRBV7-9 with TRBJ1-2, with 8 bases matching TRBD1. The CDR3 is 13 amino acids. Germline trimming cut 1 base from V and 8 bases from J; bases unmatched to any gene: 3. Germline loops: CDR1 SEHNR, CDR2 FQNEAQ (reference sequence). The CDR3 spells CASSLGGQEGYTF. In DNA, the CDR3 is TGTGCCAGCAGCTTAGGGGGACAGGAAGGCTACACCTTC.

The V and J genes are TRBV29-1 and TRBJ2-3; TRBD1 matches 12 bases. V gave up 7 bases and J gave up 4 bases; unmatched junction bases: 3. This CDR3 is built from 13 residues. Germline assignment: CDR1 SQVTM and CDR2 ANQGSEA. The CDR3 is CSGRDRGPDTQYF. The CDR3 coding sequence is TGCAGCGGCCGGGACAGGGGGCCAGATACGCAGTATTTT.